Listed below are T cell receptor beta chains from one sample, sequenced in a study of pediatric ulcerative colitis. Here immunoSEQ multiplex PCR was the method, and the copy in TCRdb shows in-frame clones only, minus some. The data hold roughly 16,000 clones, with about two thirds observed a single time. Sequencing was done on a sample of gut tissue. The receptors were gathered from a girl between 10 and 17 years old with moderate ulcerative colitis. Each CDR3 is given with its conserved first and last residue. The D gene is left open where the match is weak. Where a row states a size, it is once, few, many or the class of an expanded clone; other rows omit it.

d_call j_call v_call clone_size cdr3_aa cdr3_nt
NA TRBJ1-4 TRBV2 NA CASSGRNEKLFF TGTGCCAGCAGCGGTCGGAATGAAAAACTGTTTTTT
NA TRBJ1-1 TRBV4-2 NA CASSQGRNFGRDVGVNTEAFF TGTGCCAGCAGCCAAGGGAGAAACTTTGGGCGGGACGTAGGGGTGAACACTGAAGCTTTCTTT
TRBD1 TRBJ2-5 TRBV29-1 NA CSVGGQGGRQETQYF TGCAGCGTTGGGGGACAGGGAGGCCGGCAAGAGACCCAGTACTTC
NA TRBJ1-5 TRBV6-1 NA CASSLYRDSNQPQHF TGTGCCAGCAGTTTATACCGGGATAGCAATCAGCCCCAGCATTTT
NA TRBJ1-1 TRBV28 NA CASLFGGSEAFF TGTGCCAGCCTCTTCGGCGGCAGTGAAGCTTTCTTT
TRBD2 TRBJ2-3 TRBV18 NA CASSPRAGSTDTQYF TGTGCCAGCTCACCACGAGCGGGAAGCACAGATACGCAGTATTTT
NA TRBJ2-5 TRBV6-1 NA CASSEAGETQYF TGTGCCAGCAGTGAAGCCGGAGAGACCCAGTACTTC
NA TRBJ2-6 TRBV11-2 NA CASSLRVHGEVSGANVLTF TGTGCCAGCAGCTTAAGGGTGCATGGGGAGGTCTCTGGGGCCAACGTCCTGACTTTC
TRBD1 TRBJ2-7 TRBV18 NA CASSPDRGPTYEQYF TGTGCCAGCTCACCCGACAGGGGGCCAACCTACGAGCAGTACTTC
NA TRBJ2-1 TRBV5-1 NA CASTTRHRDPNRGYVNEQFF TGCGCCAGCACCACCAGACACCGGGACCCGAACCGGGGATACGTTAATGAGCAGTTCTTC
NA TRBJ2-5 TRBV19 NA CASSGRRKAEETQYF TGTGCCAGTAGTGGACGTAGAAAGGCTGAGGAGACCCAGTACTTC
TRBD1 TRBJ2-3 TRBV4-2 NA CASSPEGDRGADTQYF TGTGCCAGCAGCCCTGAAGGGGACAGGGGCGCAGATACGCAGTATTTT
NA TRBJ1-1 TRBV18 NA CASSPPPGNTEAFF TGTGCCAGCTCACCACCGCCGGGGAACACTGAAGCTTTCTTT
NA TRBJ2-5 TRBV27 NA CASSSLGTQETQYF TGTGCCAGCAGTTCTTTGGGAACTCAAGAGACCCAGTACTTC
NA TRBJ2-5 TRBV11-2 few CASSFSERETQYF TGTGCCAGCAGCTTCTCTGAGAGAGAGACCCAGTACTTC
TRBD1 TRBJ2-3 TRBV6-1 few CASSAHTGVRTDTQYF TGTGCCAGCAGTGCACACACAGGGGTCCGGACAGATACGCAGTATTTT
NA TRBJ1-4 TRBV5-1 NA CASTRSGVGEKLFF TGCGCCAGCACCCGGTCGGGGGTCGGTGAAAAACTGTTTTTT
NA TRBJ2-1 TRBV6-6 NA CASSPAWLSVNEQFF TGTGCCAGCAGTCCCGCCTGGCTTTCCGTCAATGAGCAGTTCTTC
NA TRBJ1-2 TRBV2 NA CASSERGSTVGYTF TGTGCCAGCAGTGAAAGGGGCAGCACGGTGGGCTACACCTTC
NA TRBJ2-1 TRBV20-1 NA CSRGRVNEQFF TGCTCCCGCGGAAGGGTGAATGAGCAGTTCTTC
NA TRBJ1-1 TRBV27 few CASSSLSQGWDTEAFF TGTGCCAGCAGTTCCCTTTCGCAGGGTTGGGACACTGAAGCTTTCTTT
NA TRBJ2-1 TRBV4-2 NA CASSQAVGSYNEQFF TGTGCCAGCAGCCAAGCCGTCGGCTCCTACAATGAGCAGTTCTTC
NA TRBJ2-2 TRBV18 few CASSPTGTTGELFF TGTGCCAGCTCACCTACAGGGACCACCGGGGAGCTGTTTTTT
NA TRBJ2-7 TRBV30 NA CAWSVYGPTSYEQYF TGTGCCTGGAGTGTGTACGGACCTACCTCCTACGAGCAGTACTTC
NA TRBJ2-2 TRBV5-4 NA CASSLGGNTGELFF TGTGCCAGCAGCTTGGGCGGGAACACCGGGGAGCTGTTTTTT
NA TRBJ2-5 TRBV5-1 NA CASSLAGHSLGETQYF TGCGCCAGCAGCTTGGCCGGTCACTCTCTTGGGGAGACCCAGTACTTC
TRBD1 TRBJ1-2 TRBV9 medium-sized CASSVGQTGGYGYTF TGTGCCAGCAGCGTAGGACAGACAGGGGGCTATGGCTACACCTTC
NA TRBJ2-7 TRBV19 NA CASSYGRAYEQYF TGTGCCAGTAGTTACGGGCGGGCCTACGAGCAGTACTTC
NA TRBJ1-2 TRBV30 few CAWSVGQTYGYTF TGTGCCTGGAGTGTGGGGCAGACCTATGGCTACACCTTC
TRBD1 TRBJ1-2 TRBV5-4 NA CASSYGQGTDYGYTF TGTGCCAGCAGCTACGGACAGGGTACCGACTATGGCTACACCTTC
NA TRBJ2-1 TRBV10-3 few CAIMDPSSYNEQFF TGTGCCATCATGGATCCTAGCTCCTACAATGAGCAGTTCTTC
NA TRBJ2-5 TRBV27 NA CASSFNRGETQYF TGTGCCAGCAGTTTTAACAGAGGGGAGACCCAGTACTTC
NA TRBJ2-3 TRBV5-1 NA CASSSRVASTDTQYF TGCGCCAGCAGCTCTCGGGTAGCCAGCACAGATACGCAGTATTTT
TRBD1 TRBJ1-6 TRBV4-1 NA CASSQNRGIGSPLHF TGCGCCAGCAGCCAGAACAGGGGAATAGGTTCACCCCTCCACTTT
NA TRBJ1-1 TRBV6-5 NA CASSEGPGTEAFF TGTGCCAGCAGTGAGGGTCCGGGGACTGAAGCTTTCTTT
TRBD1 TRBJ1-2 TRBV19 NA CASNNRDRGGYGYTF TGTGCCAGTAACAACCGGGACAGGGGCGGCTATGGCTACACCTTC
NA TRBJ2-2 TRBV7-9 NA CASSLRKGRVTGELFF TGTGCCAGCAGCTTAAGGAAGGGGCGCGTCACCGGGGAGCTGTTTTTT
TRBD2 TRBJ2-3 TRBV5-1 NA CASRTGTSVTDTQYF TGCGCCAGCAGAACCGGGACTAGCGTAACAGATACGCAGTATTTT
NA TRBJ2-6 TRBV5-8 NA CASSPRQALSGANVLTF TGTGCCAGCAGCCCCAGACAGGCCCTCTCTGGGGCCAACGTCCTGACTTTC
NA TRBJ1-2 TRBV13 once CASSLKLWSGRQGDPNYGYTF TGTGCCAGCAGCTTAAAACTATGGTCCGGGCGGCAGGGAGACCCTAACTATGGCTACACCTTC
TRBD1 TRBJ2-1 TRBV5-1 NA CASSLAGQGAGEQFF TGCGCCAGCAGCTTGGCAGGCCAGGGGGCCGGTGAGCAGTTCTTC
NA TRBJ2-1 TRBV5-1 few CASSLLIGTKNEQFF TGCGCCAGCAGCTTACTAATCGGGACCAAAAATGAGCAGTTCTTC
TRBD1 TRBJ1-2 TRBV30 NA CAWSGQGAGYGYTF TGTGCCTGGAGTGGGCAGGGGGCGGGCTATGGCTACACCTTC
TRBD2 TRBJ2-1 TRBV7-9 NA CASSPGPAGGYNEQFF TGTGCCAGCAGCCCCGGCCCAGCGGGGGGTTACAATGAGCAGTTCTTC
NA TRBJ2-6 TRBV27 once CASSFLGTGANVLTF TGTGCCAGCAGTTTCCTCGGTACTGGGGCCAACGTCCTGACTTTC
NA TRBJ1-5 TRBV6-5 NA CASSYTENQPQHF TGTGCCAGCAGTTATACAGAAAATCAGCCCCAGCATTTT
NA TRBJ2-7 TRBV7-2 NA CASSLAARPGAYEQYF TGTGCCAGCAGCTTAGCGGCTCGACCCGGGGCCTACGAGCAGTACTTC
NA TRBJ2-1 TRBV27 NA CASSSGGPYNEQFF TGTGCCAGCAGTTCAGGAGGCCCCTACAATGAGCAGTTCTTC
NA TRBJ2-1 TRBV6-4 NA CASSDPDGYNEQFF TGTGCCAGCAGTGACCCGGACGGTTACAATGAGCAGTTCTTC
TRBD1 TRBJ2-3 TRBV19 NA CASSRDRDTDTQYF TGTGCCAGTAGTCGGGACAGGGACACAGATACGCAGTATTTT
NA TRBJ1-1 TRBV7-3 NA CASSPIATGLGNTEAFF TGTGCCAGCAGCCCAATAGCCACAGGGCTCGGGAACACTGAAGCTTTCTTT
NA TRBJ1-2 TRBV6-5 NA CASSSTGINGYTF TGTGCCAGCAGCTCCACAGGGATTAATGGCTACACCTTC
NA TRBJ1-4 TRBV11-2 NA CASSLARTAATNEKLFF TGTGCCAGCAGCTTAGCCCGGACAGCCGCAACTAATGAAAAACTGTTTTTT
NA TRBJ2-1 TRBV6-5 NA CASRAYFSYNEQFF TGTGCCAGCAGGGCCTACTTCTCCTACAATGAGCAGTTCTTC
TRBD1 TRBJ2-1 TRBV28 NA CASHGTGNEQFF TGTGCCAGCCACGGGACAGGGAATGAGCAGTTCTTC
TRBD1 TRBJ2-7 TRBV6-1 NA CASSERGGFHQLGYEQYF TGTGCCAGCAGTGAAAGAGGGGGCTTTCATCAGCTAGGATACGAGCAGTACTTC
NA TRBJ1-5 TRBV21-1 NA CASSKEGRGSNQPQHF TGTGCCAGCAGCAAAGAAGGCAGGGGGAGCAATCAGCCCCAGCATTTT
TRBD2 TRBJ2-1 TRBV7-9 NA CASSFSGRRYNEQFF TGTGCCAGCAGCTTTAGCGGGAGGAGGTACAATGAGCAGTTCTTC
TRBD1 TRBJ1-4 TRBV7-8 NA CASSRAVGTAREKLFF TGTGCCAGCAGCAGGGCGGTCGGGACAGCGCGTGAAAAACTGTTTTTT
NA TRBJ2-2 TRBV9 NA CASSVGAGVTGELFF TGTGCCAGCAGCGTAGGGGCAGGGGTCACCGGGGAGCTGTTTTTT